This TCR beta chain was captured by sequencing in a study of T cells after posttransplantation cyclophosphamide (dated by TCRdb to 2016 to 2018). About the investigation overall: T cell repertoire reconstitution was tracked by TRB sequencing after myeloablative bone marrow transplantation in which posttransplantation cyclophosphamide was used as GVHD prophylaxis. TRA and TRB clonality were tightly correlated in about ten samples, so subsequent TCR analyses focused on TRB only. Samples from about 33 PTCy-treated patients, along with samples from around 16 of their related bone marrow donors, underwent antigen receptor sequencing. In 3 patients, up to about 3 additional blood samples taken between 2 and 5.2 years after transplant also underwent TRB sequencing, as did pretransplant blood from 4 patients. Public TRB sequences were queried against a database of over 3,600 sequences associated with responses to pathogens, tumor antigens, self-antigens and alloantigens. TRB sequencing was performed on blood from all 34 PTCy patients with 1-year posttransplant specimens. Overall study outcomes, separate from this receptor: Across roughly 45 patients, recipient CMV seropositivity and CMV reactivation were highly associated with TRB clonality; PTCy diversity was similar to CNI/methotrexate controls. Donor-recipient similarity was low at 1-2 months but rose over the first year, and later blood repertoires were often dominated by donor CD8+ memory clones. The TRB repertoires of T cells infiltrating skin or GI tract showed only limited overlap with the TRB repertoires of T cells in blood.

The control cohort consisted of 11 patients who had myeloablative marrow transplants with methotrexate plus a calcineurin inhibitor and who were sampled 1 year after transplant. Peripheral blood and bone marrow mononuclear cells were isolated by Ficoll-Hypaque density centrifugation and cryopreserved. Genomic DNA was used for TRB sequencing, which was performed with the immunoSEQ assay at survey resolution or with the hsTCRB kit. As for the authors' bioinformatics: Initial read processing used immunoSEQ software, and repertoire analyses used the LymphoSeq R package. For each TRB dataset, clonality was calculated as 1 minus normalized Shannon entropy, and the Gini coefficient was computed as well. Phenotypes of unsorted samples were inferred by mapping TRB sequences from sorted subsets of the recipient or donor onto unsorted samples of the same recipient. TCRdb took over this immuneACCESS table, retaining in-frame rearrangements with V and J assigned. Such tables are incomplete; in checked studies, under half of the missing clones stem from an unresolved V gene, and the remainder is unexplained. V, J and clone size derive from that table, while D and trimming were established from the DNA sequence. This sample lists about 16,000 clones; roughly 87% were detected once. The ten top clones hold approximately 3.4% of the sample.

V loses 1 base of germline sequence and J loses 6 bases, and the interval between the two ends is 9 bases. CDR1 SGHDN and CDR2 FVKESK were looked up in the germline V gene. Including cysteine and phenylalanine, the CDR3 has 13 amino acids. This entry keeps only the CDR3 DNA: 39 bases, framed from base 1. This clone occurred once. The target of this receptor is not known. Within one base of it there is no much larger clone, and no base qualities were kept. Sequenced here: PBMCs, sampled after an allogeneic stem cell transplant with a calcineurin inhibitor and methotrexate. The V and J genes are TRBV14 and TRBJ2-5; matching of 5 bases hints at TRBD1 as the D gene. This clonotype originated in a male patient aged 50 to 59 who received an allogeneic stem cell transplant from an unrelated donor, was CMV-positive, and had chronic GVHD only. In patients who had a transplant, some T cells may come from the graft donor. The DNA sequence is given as TGTGCCAGCAGCCAAGCAGGGTGGCAGACCCAGTACTTC. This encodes CASSQAGWQTQYF.